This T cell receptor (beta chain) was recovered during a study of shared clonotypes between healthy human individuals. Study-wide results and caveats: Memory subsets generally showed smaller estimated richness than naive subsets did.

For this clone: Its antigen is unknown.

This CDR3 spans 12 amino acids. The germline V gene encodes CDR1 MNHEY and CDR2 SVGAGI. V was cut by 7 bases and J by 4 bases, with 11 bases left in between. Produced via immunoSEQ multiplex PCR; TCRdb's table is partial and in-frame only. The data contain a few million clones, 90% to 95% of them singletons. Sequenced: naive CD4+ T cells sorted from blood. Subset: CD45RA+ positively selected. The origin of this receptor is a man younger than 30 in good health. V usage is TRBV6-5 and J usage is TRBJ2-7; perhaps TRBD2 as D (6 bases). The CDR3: CASKGTGYEQYF. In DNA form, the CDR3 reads TGTGCCAGCAAAGGGACTGGATACGAGCAGTACTTC.